The sequence of this TCR beta chain was determined in a study of coeliac disease. Looking at the study overall: Coeliac patients had newly diagnosed active disease, refractory type I disease, or gluten-free diet control.

Clones were read by immunoSEQ multiplex PCR, and TCRdb kept only the in-frame ones, dropping some. The sample contains thousands of clones, less than 75% of which appear only once. V dropped 1 base and J dropped 4 bases, with 11 bases sitting between them. The CDR3 is 15 amino acids. Per the germline V gene, CDR1 is SGHVS and CDR2 is FNYEAQ. A note on this clone: Its antigen is currently unknown.

Study-level points and caveats: In active celiac disease, intraepithelial and lamina propria TRB and TRG repertoires were less clonal than controls. Intraepithelial and lamina propria fractions were not highly pure, so cross-contamination was possible.

Input material: intraepithelial lymphocytes from the gut. The chain recombines TRBV7-6 with TRBJ1-3; weak D call: TRBD1 (6 bases). The sequence was obtained from a young woman with active celiac disease. The CDR3 DNA reads as TGTGCCAGCAGCTTAGGGGGGCTTTGGGGAAACACCATATATTTT. Translation gives CASSLGGLWGNTIYF.